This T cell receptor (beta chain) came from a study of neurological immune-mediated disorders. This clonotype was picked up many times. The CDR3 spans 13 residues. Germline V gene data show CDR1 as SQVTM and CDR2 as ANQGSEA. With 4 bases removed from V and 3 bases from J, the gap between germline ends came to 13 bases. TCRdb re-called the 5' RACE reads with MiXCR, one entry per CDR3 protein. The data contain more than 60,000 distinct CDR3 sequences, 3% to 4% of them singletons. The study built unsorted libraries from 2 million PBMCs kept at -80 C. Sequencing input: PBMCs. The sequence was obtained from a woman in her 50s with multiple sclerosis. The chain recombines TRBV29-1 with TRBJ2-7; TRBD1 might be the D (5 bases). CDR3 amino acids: CSVARATSYEQYF. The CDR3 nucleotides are TGCAGCGTTGCCAGGGCAACGAGCTACGAGCAGTACTTC.